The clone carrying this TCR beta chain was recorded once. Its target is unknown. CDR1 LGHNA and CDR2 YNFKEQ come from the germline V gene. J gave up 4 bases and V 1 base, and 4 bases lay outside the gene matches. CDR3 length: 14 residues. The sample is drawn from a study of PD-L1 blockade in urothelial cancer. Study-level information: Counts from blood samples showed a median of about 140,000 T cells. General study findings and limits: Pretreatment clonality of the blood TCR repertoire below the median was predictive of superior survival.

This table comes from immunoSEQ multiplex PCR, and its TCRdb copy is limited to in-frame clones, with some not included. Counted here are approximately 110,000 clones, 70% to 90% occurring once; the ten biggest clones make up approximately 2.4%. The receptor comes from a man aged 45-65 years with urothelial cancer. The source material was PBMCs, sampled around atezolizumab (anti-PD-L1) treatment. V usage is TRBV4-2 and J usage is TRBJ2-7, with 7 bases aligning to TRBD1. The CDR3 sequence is CASSQGDREYEQYF. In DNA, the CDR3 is TGTGCCAGCAGCCAAGGGGACAGAGAATACGAGCAGTACTTC.